The T cell receptor beta chain under discussion was sequenced for a study of long-term antiretroviral therapy in people with HIV. The CDR3 is 14 residues long. V was clipped by 5 bases and J by 6 bases, with 13 bases between them. From germline, CDR1 is MDHEN and CDR2 SYDVKM. This was the immunoSEQ v3.0 assay at survey level. The assay was immunoSEQ multiplex PCR, and TCRdb's table has in-frame clones only and misses some. The top ten clones hold about 10% of a sample with about 36,000 clones, approximately 85% of them seen once. Every specimen held between roughly 0.95-10 million cryopreserved PBMC. These were thawed and washed before DNA extraction.

The receptor was isolated from a man aged 18 to 29 with HIV. The source was unsorted PBMCs, collected 2.2 years after starting antiretroviral therapy. This chain links TRBV28 with TRBJ2-2; D is unclear. CDR3 loop: CASSGGLGAGELFF. CDR3 coding DNA: TGTGCCAGCAGTGGTGGGCTTGGGGCCGGGGAGCTGTTTTTT.